This entry lists 14 T cell receptor beta chains sequenced from one sample in a study of T-cell reconstitution after alpha-beta-depleted transplantation in children. Unique molecular identifiers were incorporated when the TCRbeta library was constructed. MiXCR was run by TCRdb on the PCR reads, yielding one entry per CDR3 protein. The sample lists around 700,000 distinct CDR3 sequences; around 13% were seen once. The source material was PBMCs, sampled before TCRalphabeta/CD19-depleted stem cell transplant. These receptors originate from a girl aged 2 to 10 with congenital amegakaryocytic thrombocytopenia, due to receive a stem cell transplant.

In the case of this clonotype: Given a much more abundant clone one base away, this may be a read error. V is TRBV7-9 and J is TRBJ2-3, with D possibly matching TRBD2 (5 bases). CDR1 is SEHNR and CDR2 is FQNEAQ in the germline V gene (reference sequence). The CDR3 has 15 amino acids. The CDR3 spells CASSRFLGVSDTKYF. The CDR3 coding sequence is TGTGCCAGCAGCCGTTTTTTGGGAGTATCAGATACGAAGTATTTT. Supplemented by reference TRBV7-9 and TRBJ2-3, the full variable domain reads DTGVSQNPRHKITKRGQNVTFRCDPISEHNRLYWYRQTLGQGPEFLTYFQNEAQLEKSRLLSDRFSAERPKGSFSTLEIQRTEQGDSAMYLCASSRFLGVSDTKYFGPGTRLTVL.

With regard to this clonotype: Given a much more abundant clone one base away, this may be a read error. V usage is TRBV21-1 and J usage is TRBJ2-7. TRBV21-1 is assigned pseudogene status. This CDR3 region has 14 residues. DNA for the CDR3: TGTGCCAGCAGCAAAGTGCTACAGCCTACGTGGAAGTACTTC. It yields the protein CASSKVLQPTWKYF.

Notes on this clonotype: Given a much more abundant clone one base away, this may be a read error. The rearrangement links TRBV30 to TRBJ2-3; D might be TRBD2 (6 bases). Per the germline V gene, CDR1 is GTSNPN and CDR2 is SVGIG (reference sequence). V lost 4 bases and J lost 5, with 16 bases in between. This CDR3 region has 14 residues. This chain's CDR3 is CAWNPRTNRDTQYF. CDR3 sequence (DNA): TGTGCCTGGAACCCGCGGACTAACAGAGATACGCAGTATTTT. Together with reference TRBV30 and TRBJ2-3, the CDR3 gives the full variable domain: SQTIHQWPATLVQPVGSPLSLECTVEGTSNPNLYWYRQAAGRGLQLLFYSVGIGQISSEVPQNLSASRPQDRQFILSSKKLLLSDSGFYLCAWNPRTNRDTQYFGPGTRLTVL.

The table lists this clonotype with many counts. CDR3: CASSTTGGSLLTQHF. In DNA, the CDR3 is TGTGCCAGCAGCACGACAGGGGGGTCCCTTTTGACCCAGCATTTT. The chain links TRBV27 to TRBJ1-5; 9 nucleotides agree with TRBD1. The germline V gene has CDR1 MNHEY and CDR2 SMNVEV (reference sequence). The CDR3 runs to 15 residues. V lost 6 bases to trimming and J lost 11 bases; unmatched junction nucleotides: 14.

The chain is built from TRBV28 and TRBJ1-4, with D possibly being TRBD1 (6 bases). Looked up from germline, CDR1 is MDHEN and CDR2 is SYDVKM. Trimming stripped 5 bases from V and 0 bases from J, with 13 bases between. The CDR3 covers 16 residues. The CDR3 sequence: CASSADSSATNEKLFF. The DNA for the CDR3 is TGTGCCAGCAGTGCGGACAGCTCTGCAACTAATGAAAAACTGTTTTTT.

This chain connects TRBV12-3 or TRBV12-4 to TRBJ2-1; 11 positions match TRBD2. J was trimmed by 8 bases and V by 7 bases; bases with no gene match: 10. The CDR3 runs to 15 residues. CDR3: CASTLIAGGTDEQFF. The CDR3 DNA sequence: TGTGCCAGCACCCTGATAGCGGGAGGGACGGATGAGCAGTTCTTC.

This clonotype was counted a few times. J is TRBJ2-1 and V is TRBV27; 12 nucleotides match TRBD2. After removal of 6 bases from V and 8 bases from J, the junction contained 2 bases not matched to a gene. Germline V gene sequence: CDR1 MNHEY, CDR2 SMNVEV (reference sequence). This CDR3 is 13 amino acids long. In DNA form, the CDR3 reads TGTGCCAGCAGACTAGCGGGAGGTCATGAGCAGTTCTTC. It is translated as CASRLAGGHEQFF.

V usage is TRBV20-1 and J usage is TRBJ1-5; 10 bases map to TRBD1. V was pared by 5 bases and J by 0 bases, with 13 bases of the junction left unmatched. CDR3 length equals 18 residues. In germline, CDR1 is DFQATT, CDR2 SNEGSKA (reference sequence). CDR3 in DNA: TGCAGTGCTGATGCTCCGGGACAGGGGCCCTATAGCAATCAGCCCCAGCATTTT. This gives the protein CSADAPGQGPYSNQPQHF.

The table lists this clonotype with many counts. The rearrangement uses TRBV4-1 and TRBJ2-1; unclear D gene. Germline V CDR1 and CDR2: MGHRA, YSYEKL. Trimming removed 1 base from V and 2 bases from J, with 9 bases in between. CDR3 length: 15 residues. CDR3: CASSQGLIPYNEQFF. In nucleotides, the CDR3 is TGCGCCAGCAGCCAAGGACTTATTCCCTACAATGAGCAGTTCTTC.

This clonotype was seen a handful of times. The chain uses TRBV5-1 and TRBJ1-2; D is undetermined. V was clipped by 4 bases and J by 0 bases, with 22 bases between them. CDR3 length: 18 amino acids. Germline CDR1 reads SGHRS; CDR2 reads YFSETQ. The CDR3 nucleotides read TGCGCCAGCAGCGCCCCGGAGTCGAACATTGCCCCTAACTATGGCTACACCTTC. Residues: CASSAPESNIAPNYGYTF.

At least ten counts were recorded for this clonotype. The chain combines TRBV29-1 with TRBJ2-7; D not resolved. CDR1 is SQVTM and CDR2 is ANQGSEA in the germline V gene. The V end was cut by 4 bases, the J end by 2 bases, with 9 bases between. CDR3 length equals 12 residues. The CDR3 coding sequence is TGCAGCGTTGGTGGGGATGCCTACGAGCAGTACTTC. Amino acid sequence: CSVGGDAYEQYF.

This clonotype was observed a handful of times. J is TRBJ2-1 and V is TRBV18; TRBD1 aligns across 7 bases. J was trimmed by 9 bases and V by 3 bases; bases with no gene match: 11. This CDR3 region has 15 residues. Germline V gene lookup returns CDR1 KGHSH and CDR2 LQKENI. CDR3 nucleotide sequence: TGTGCCAGCTCACCTGGACAGGCCCAATTATCTGAGCAGTTCTTC. Amino acid sequence: CASSPGQAQLSEQFF. Looking up the rest from reference TRBV18 and TRBJ2-1 gives the full variable domain: NAGVMQNPRHLVRRRGQEARLRCSPMKGHSHVYWYRQLPEEGLKFMVYLQKENIIDESGMPKERFSAEFPKEGPSILRIQQVVRGDSAAYFCASSPGQAQLSEQFFGPGTRLTVL.

The gene calls are TRBV7-6 and TRBJ2-2; TRBD2 aligns across 7 bases. The V and J ends lost 5 bases and 1 base, in that order; junction bases with no gene match: 4. The V gene's germline CDR1 is SGHVS and CDR2 FNYEAQ. The CDR3 contains 15 residues. This CDR3 reads CASSLLALNTGELFF. In DNA form, the CDR3 reads TGTGCCAGCAGCCTACTAGCGCTGAACACCGGGGAGCTGTTTTTT.

The chain links TRBV6-1 to TRBJ2-7; 8 bases match TRBD2. The V segment lost 5 bases and the J segment 4 bases; nucleotides outside the gene matches: 10. Per the germline V gene, CDR1 is MNHNS and CDR2 is SASEGT. The CDR3 covers 15 residues. The CDR3 is CASSIISGSGYEQYF. The CDR3 DNA sequence: TGTGCCAGCAGTATAATCAGCGGGAGCGGTTACGAGCAGTACTTC.